This entry lists 13 T cell receptor beta chains sequenced from one sample in a study of blood T cell repertoires in COVID-19. The assay was immunoSEQ multiplex PCR, and TCRdb's table has in-frame clones only and misses some. The repertoire consists of tens of thousands of clones, with around 90% occurring once and the leading ten covering about 2.5%. The sample comprised peripheral blood. Receptors originate from a human donor with active COVID-19. The donor label of this sample is uncertain.

The chain has TRBV29-1 and TRBJ1-5, with D tentatively TRBD1 (6 bases). CDR1 SQVTM and CDR2 ANQGSEA come from the germline V gene. The CDR3 contains 16 residues. V was pared by 0 bases and J by 6 bases, with 18 bases between. Written as DNA, the CDR3 is TGCAGCGTTGAAGAGCTAAAGGCGGGGGCCGGTCAGCCCCAGCATTTT. Protein: CSVEELKAGAGQPQHF.

The chain links TRBV7-8 to TRBJ1-5; 9 nucleotides align to TRBD1. J lost 5 bases, V lost 4 bases, and 9 bases had no gene match. The CDR3 loop spans 16 amino acids. Germline V lookup: CDR1 SGHVS, CDR2 FQNEAQ. Here the CDR3 reads CASSSKQGAEDQPQHF. The DNA of the CDR3 is TGTGCCAGCAGCTCGAAACAGGGGGCAGAGGATCAGCCCCAGCATTTT.

The rearrangement links TRBV19 to TRBJ2-5; D remains ambiguous. This CDR3 is built from 13 residues. Trimming cost V 3 bases and J 5 bases, with 10 bases left between them. Germline-derived CDR1 and CDR2 are LNHDA and SQIVND (reference sequence). The chain's CDR3 is CASSMNSVETQYF. CDR3 sequence (DNA): TGTGCCAGTAGTATGAACAGTGTGGAGACCCAGTACTTC.

The rearrangement links TRBV10-3 to TRBJ2-7, with TRBD2 identical over 9 bases. Germline CDR1 is ENHRY and CDR2 is SYGVKD. This CDR3 region has 16 residues. V dropped 8 bases and J dropped 0; count of bases not matched to a gene: 11. The CDR3 loop is CAISGSGGLSSYEQYF. In nucleotides, the CDR3 is TGTGCCATCTCCGGTAGCGGGGGCCTTAGCTCCTACGAGCAGTACTTC.

CDR3 loop: CASSHRQGDEKLFF. The CDR3 nucleotides read TGTGCCAGCAGCCATCGACAGGGGGATGAAAAACTGTTTTTT. V usage is TRBV7-2 and J usage is TRBJ1-4; 9 bases agree with TRBD1. V trimming: 5 bases; J trimming: 6 bases; junction bases outside the gene matches: 4. CDR3 length: 14 amino acids. Germline loops: CDR1 SGHTA, CDR2 FQGNSA. Filled out from reference TRBV7-2 and TRBJ1-4, the complete variable domain reads GAGVSQSPSNKVTEKGKDVELRCDPISGHTALYWYRQSLGQGLEFLIYFQGNSAPDKSGLPSDRFSAERTGGSVSTLTIQRTQQEDSAVYLCASSHRQGDEKLFFGSGTQLSVL.

V usage is TRBV5-1 and J usage is TRBJ2-1; tentatively, D is TRBD2 (6 bases). There are 15 residues in the CDR3. Looked up from germline, CDR1 is SGHRS and CDR2 is YFSETQ. Trimming stripped 4 bases from V and 10 bases from J, with 21 bases between. The DNA for the CDR3 is TGCGCCAGCAGCCCGCTCCTGACTAGACGGGGCGAGCAGTTCTTC. This encodes CASSPLLTRRGEQFF.

The chain employs TRBV28 and TRBJ1-1; no clear D. Germline lookup yields CDR1 MDHEN and CDR2 SYDVKM. V lost 3 bases to trimming and J lost 0 bases, with 8 bases between them. CDR3 length equals 14 residues. This CDR3 reads CASSFRQVNTEAFF. The CDR3 coding sequence is TGTGCCAGCAGTTTCCGGCAGGTGAACACTGAAGCTTTCTTT.

CDR3 nucleotides: TGTGCCACCAGCAGAGAAAGGACAGGGGTTTACGGAAAACTGTTTTTT. It specifies CATSRERTGVYGKLFF. This chain joins TRBV15 and TRBJ1-4; 9 nucleotides align to TRBD1. The ends lost 0 bases at V and 10 bases at J; junction bases unmatched: 9. The CDR3 totals 16 residues. Per the germline V gene, CDR1 is LNHNV and CDR2 is YYDKDF (reference sequence).

CDR3: CASSPSSGGSGETQYF. The CDR3 DNA is TGTGCCAGCAGCCCCAGTAGTGGGGGCTCAGGAGAGACCCAGTACTTC. The V gene is TRBV7-6, the J gene TRBJ2-5; TRBD1 might be the D (6 bases). Trimming left V 5 bases short and J 4 bases short, with 20 bases between. CDR3 length: 16 residues. Germline CDR1 and CDR2: SGHVS and FNYEAQ.

The gene calls are TRBV5-5 and TRBJ2-7; D unclear. V lost 0 bases and J lost 5, with 18 bases in between. The germline V gene has CDR1 SGHKS and CDR2 YYEKEE (reference sequence). There are 16 residues in the CDR3. CDR3 bases: TGTGCCAGCAGCTTGGTGTTCGCTAACAGTGTCCACGAGCAGTACTTC. This encodes CASSLVFANSVHEQYF.

This chain joins TRBV6-5 and TRBJ1-5; D gene ambiguous. The CDR3 consists of 13 residues. Germline-derived CDR1 and CDR2 are MNHEY and SVGAGI. V dropped 3 bases and J dropped 5 bases, with 8 bases sitting between them. The CDR3 DNA reads as TGTGCCAGCAGTTATTCCCCGGATCAGCCCCAGCATTTT. Amino acids: CASSYSPDQPQHF.

The chain links TRBV28 to TRBJ1-6, with TRBD1 identical over 12 bases. This CDR3 has 15 amino acids. After removal of 2 bases from V and 10 bases from J, the junction contained 3 bases not matched to a gene. Germline CDR1 MDHEN, CDR2 SYDVKM. The CDR3 loop is CASSLGTGGRSPLHF. The CDR3 region has the DNA TGTGCCAGCAGTTTAGGGACAGGGGGCAGGTCACCCCTCCACTTT.

The rearrangement joins TRBV21-1 to TRBJ2-3; TRBD1, the table's D call, lacks a check against the DNA. TRBV21-1 is given as a pseudogene. The CDR3 totals 18 residues. Here the CDR3 DNA reads TGTGCCAGCACCTCGGGAACCCTACCGGGACAGCACACAGATACGCAGTATTTT. As protein: CASTSGTLPGQHTDTQYF.